This T cell receptor beta chain came from a study of blood T cell repertoires in COVID-19. The protocol was immunoSEQ multiplex PCR, while the TCRdb copy is restricted to in-frame clones and leaves out a portion. This table has a few hundred thousand clones, about 90% appearing once. Per germline, CDR1 SGHTA and CDR2 FQGNSA. V lost 5 bases, J lost 2 bases, and 6 bases stayed unmatched. The CDR3 extends over 15 amino acids. Sequencing input: peripheral blood. This sequence originates from a woman younger than 45 with COVID-19, enrolled during active disease. This sequence joins TRBV7-2 and TRBJ2-7, with 10 nucleotides matching TRBD2. CDR3 sequence reads: CASSPRTSGTYEQYF. In DNA, the CDR3 is TGTGCCAGCAGCCCAAGGACTAGCGGAACCTACGAGCAGTACTTC.